These 2 T cell receptor beta chains were sequenced from one sample in a study of T-cell reconstitution after alpha-beta-depleted transplantation in children. Preparation of the TCRbeta library was carried out with unique molecular identifiers. A single record per CDR3 protein comes from TCRdb applying MiXCR to the PCR reads. This repertoire shows about 980,000 distinct CDR3 sequences, about 29% found once; its top ten account for about 28%. The sequenced sample was PBMCs, mostly from graft donor cells, obtained 360 days after TCRalphabeta/CD19-depleted stem cell transplant. These receptors came from a boy under two years old who had a stem cell transplant for SCID, so the T cells may come from the graft donor.

The chain uses TRBV20-1 and TRBJ1-2, with a possible D match to TRBD1 (6 bases). Per the germline V gene, CDR1 is DFQATT and CDR2 is SNEGSKA (reference sequence). The V end was cut by 6 bases, the J end by 5 bases, with 13 bases between. This CDR3 spans 12 amino acids. CDR3 amino acids: CSARHRAYGYTF. CDR3 nucleotides: TGCAGTGCACGGCACAGGGCATATGGCTACACCTTC.

This clonotype has more than one count but fewer than ten. This rearrangement joins TRBV20-1 to TRBJ1-3; perhaps TRBD1 as D (5 bases). Trimming removed 3 bases from V and 1 base from J, with 13 bases in between. The V gene's germline CDR1 is DFQATT and CDR2 SNEGSKA (reference sequence). The CDR3 totals 15 residues. CDR3 sequence reads: CSARLYRLSGNTIYF. The CDR3 DNA sequence: TGCAGTGCTAGGTTATACAGGTTATCTGGAAACACCATATATTTT.